Listed here are 21 T cell receptor beta chains from one sample, sequenced in a study of T cell responses to AZD1222 COVID-19 vaccine. The assay was immunoSEQ multiplex PCR, and TCRdb's table has in-frame clones only and misses some. In the table there are 150,000 or so clones, around 88% of which are singletons. The sequenced sample was peripheral blood, obtained on day 0 of MenACWY control vaccination. These receptors were collected from an adult in good health.

V and J are TRBV3-1 (or the pseudogene TRBV3-2) and TRBJ1-1; 10 nucleotides match TRBD1. Germline CDR1 is LGHDT and CDR2 is YNNKEL (reference sequence). V lost 4 bases to trimming and J lost 5 bases; unmatched junction nucleotides: 4. The CDR3 loop spans 14 amino acids. CDR3 protein: CASSLGQGRTEAFF. The DNA of the CDR3 is TGTGCCAGCAGCCTGGGACAGGGGAGGACTGAAGCTTTCTTT.

This clone was found once. V is TRBV4-3 and J is TRBJ1-1, with D maybe TRBD1 (6 bases). This CDR3 region has 14 residues. The ends were cut back, 2 bases at V and 5 bases at J, with 12 bases in the middle. CDR1 and CDR2 (germline): LGHNA, YSLEER. In nucleotides, the CDR3 is TGCGCCAGCAGCCAAACAGGGTCGGAGACTGAAGCTTTCTTT. Translating gives CASSQTGSETEAFF.

The chain is built from TRBV5-1 and TRBJ2-4; 9 nucleotides line up with TRBD1. V lost 4 bases to trimming and J lost 0 bases; unmatched junction nucleotides: 5. The CDR3 has 16 residues. The germline V gene encodes CDR1 SGHRS and CDR2 YFSETQ. Here the CDR3 reads CASSLTGGLAKNIQYF. The CDR3 DNA reads TGCGCCAGCAGCCTCACAGGGGGCCTAGCCAAAAACATTCAGTACTTC.

This clone came up once. This chain uses TRBV5-5 with TRBJ2-2; D might be TRBD1 (5 bases). Trimming left V 2 bases short and J 6 bases short, with 17 bases between. This CDR3 region has 16 residues. The germline gives CDR1 SGHKS, CDR2 YYEKEE (reference sequence). The CDR3 loop reads CASSLGAARAPGELFF. The CDR3 bases are TGTGCCAGCAGCTTAGGGGCAGCTAGGGCCCCCGGGGAGCTGTTTTTT. Full variable domain (outside the CDR3, taken from reference TRBV5-5 and TRBJ2-2): DAGVTQSPTHLIKTRGQQVTLRCSPISGHKSVSWYQQVLGQGPQFIFQYYEKEERGRGNFPDRFSARQFPNYSSELNVNALLLGDSALYLCASSLGAARAPGELFFGEGSRLTVL.

This clone has more than one count but fewer than ten. V is TRBV5-1 and J is TRBJ1-1; tentatively, D is TRBD1 (5 bases). The CDR3 consists of 13 residues. Trimming removed 6 bases at V and 0 bases at J, with 9 bases between. CDR1 SGHRS and CDR2 YFSETQ come from the germline V gene. CDR3 coding DNA: TGCGCCAGCATGGAGGGGTTGAACACTGAAGCTTTCTTT. Translated: CASMEGLNTEAFF.

The rearrangement uses TRBV6-5 and TRBJ2-1; D is unclear. Deletions cut 0 bases from V and 6 bases from J, with 9 bases between. This CDR3 region has 14 residues. Germline loops: CDR1 MNHEY, CDR2 SVGAGI. The DNA of the CDR3 is TGTGCCAGCAGTTACTCGTCCCAGCCCAATGAGCAGTTCTTC. It translates to CASSYSSQPNEQFF.

The chain carries TRBV10-3 and TRBJ2-1; D could derive from TRBD1 or TRBD2 (5 bases each). This CDR3 region has 13 residues. Germline CDR1 and CDR2: ENHRY and SYGVKD. Deletions cut 7 bases from V and 5 bases from J, with 12 bases between. In nucleotides, the CDR3 is TGTGCCATCACCGGGACCAAAAACAATGAGCAGTTCTTC. Its protein is CAITGTKNNEQFF.

This chain joins TRBV18 and TRBJ2-7; D gene uncertain. V was clipped by 0 bases and J by 0 bases, with 6 bases between them. The CDR3 extends over 14 amino acids. Per the germline V gene, CDR1 is KGHSH and CDR2 is LQKENI. The CDR3 coding sequence is TGTGCCAGCTCACCACCTGGACCCTCCTACGAGCAGTACTTC. Its protein is CASSPPGPSYEQYF.

The rearrangement links TRBV27 to TRBJ1-4, with D possibly TRBD1 on 5 matching bases. In germline, CDR1 is MNHEY, CDR2 SMNVEV (reference sequence). The CDR3 is 12 residues long. V lost 9 bases to trimming and J lost 4 bases, with 9 bases between them. The CDR3 region has the DNA TGTGCCAGTTTGAGGGGTAATGAAAAACTGTTTTTT. Its translation is CASLRGNEKLFF.

The gene calls are TRBV7-9 and TRBJ1-2, with D perhaps matching TRBD1 (5 bases). The CDR3 contains 16 residues. Looked up from germline, CDR1 is SEHNR and CDR2 is FQNEAQ (reference sequence). Trimming stripped 5 bases from V and 3 bases from J, with 19 bases between. This CDR3 is CASSPPRQSRDYGYTF. For the CDR3, the DNA is TGTGCCAGCAGCCCCCCCCGACAGTCTCGGGACTATGGCTACACCTTC.

This clone was seen more than once but under ten times. The chain is built from TRBV5-4 and TRBJ2-2; D assignment may be TRBD1 or TRBD2 (5 bases each). CDR3 length equals 15 residues. Germline V gene sequence: CDR1 SGHNT, CDR2 YYREEE (reference sequence). V lost 1 base to trimming and J lost 3 bases, with 10 bases between them. The CDR3 region is CASSLRKGHTGELFF. DNA of the CDR3: TGTGCCAGCAGCTTGAGGAAGGGACACACCGGGGAGCTGTTTTTT.

V is TRBV20-1 and J is TRBJ1-1; 7 bases line up with TRBD1. This CDR3 contains 14 residues. The germline V gene has CDR1 DFQATT and CDR2 SNEGSKA (reference sequence). The ends lost 6 bases at V and 1 base at J; junction bases unmatched: 8. The CDR3 DNA follows: TGCAGTGCGAGTAGGGGACAGTCGAACACTGAAGCTTTCTTT. Translating gives CSASRGQSNTEAFF.

This clone has just one count. V and J are TRBV13 and TRBJ2-5; TRBD2 matches 7 bases. The CDR3 runs 17 residues. Germline CDR1 and CDR2: PRHDT and FYEKMQ (reference sequence). After removal of 1 base from V and 1 base from J, the junction contained 9 bases not matched to a gene. CDR3 nucleotide sequence: TGTGCCAGCAGCTTAGCTCCAGCGGGGCTGACCCAAGAGACCCAGTACTTC. The encoded protein is CASSLAPAGLTQETQYF.

The J gene is TRBJ2-5, the V gene TRBV9, with D perhaps matching TRBD2 (6 bases). Germline-derived CDR1 and CDR2 are SGDLS and YYNGEE. Deletions cut 0 bases from V and 5 bases from J, with 14 bases between. The CDR3 spans 15 residues. The CDR3 spells CASSVGTGTVETQYF. CDR3 coding DNA: TGTGCCAGCAGCGTAGGTACGGGGACTGTGGAGACCCAGTACTTC. The complete variable domain, with remaining parts taken from reference TRBV9 and TRBJ2-5, reads DSGVTQTPKHLITATGQRVTLRCSPRSGDLSVYWYQQSLDQGLQFLIQYYNGEERAKGNILERFSAQQFPDLHSELNLSSLELGDSALYFCASSVGTGTVETQYFGPGTRLLVL.

The V and J genes are TRBV7-3 and TRBJ2-3; D ambiguous. V was cut by 5 bases and J by 0 bases, with 12 bases left in between. The CDR3 extends over 15 amino acids. The V gene's germline CDR1 is SGHTA and CDR2 FQGTGA. CDR3 nucleotides: TGTGCCAGCAGCCTAGACGGTGCTAGCACAGATACGCAGTATTTT. This translates into CASSLDGASTDTQYF.

V usage is TRBV11-3 and J usage is TRBJ1-6; no reliable D call. Trimming pared 1 base from V and 1 base from J, leaving 5 bases between. Germline V lookup: CDR1 SGHNT, CDR2 YENEEA. This CDR3 spans 15 amino acids. CDR3 amino acids: CASSLGVSYNSPLHF. The DNA of the CDR3 is TGTGCCAGCAGCTTAGGCGTTTCCTATAATTCACCCCTCCACTTT. Drawing the rest from reference TRBV11-3 and TRBJ1-6, the complete variable domain is EAGVVQSPRYKIIEKKQPVAFWCNPISGHNTLYWYLQNLGQGPELLIRYENEEAVDDSQLPKDRFSAERLKGVDSTLKIQPAELGDSAVYLCASSLGVSYNSPLHFGNGTRLTVT.

V is TRBV7-3 and J is TRBJ2-2; no reliable D call. V lost 1 base and J 8 bases, leaving 20 bases between the germline ends. This CDR3 has 17 amino acids. Per germline, CDR1 SGHTA and CDR2 FQGTGA. This CDR3 is CASSLIGDMGTPGELFF. CDR3 bases: TGTGCCAGCAGCTTAATTGGGGATATGGGAACACCGGGGGAGCTGTTTTTT.

This clone was recorded a few times. The chain employs TRBV9 and TRBJ1-6; 7 bases agree with TRBD1. The junction had 8 bases not matched to a gene; V was cut back by 5 bases and J by 6 bases. CDR1 is SGDLS and CDR2 is YYNGEE in the germline V gene. The CDR3 loop spans 15 amino acids. CDR3: CASSGGQFINSPLHF. CDR3 nucleotides: TGTGCCAGCAGTGGGGGACAGTTTATTAATTCACCCCTCCACTTT.

The V call is TRBV2, the J call TRBJ1-2, with D maybe TRBD1 (6 bases). Trimming left V 3 bases short and J 7 bases short, with 12 bases between. CDR3 length: 13 amino acids. Looked up from germline, CDR1 is SNHLY and CDR2 is FYNNEI. The CDR3 spells CASSDAGAGGYTF. The DNA of the CDR3 is TGTGCCAGCAGTGATGCAGGGGCGGGTGGCTACACCTTC.

This clone occurred once. The V call is TRBV4-1, the J call TRBJ1-1, with TRBD1 as a possible D gene (5 bases). V gave up 0 bases and J gave up 6 bases, with 14 bases separating them. Germline V gene lookup returns CDR1 MGHRA and CDR2 YSYEKL. There are 15 residues in the CDR3. The CDR3 spells CASSQDSAGWAEAFF. The CDR3 DNA sequence: TGCGCCAGCAGCCAAGATTCGGCAGGGTGGGCTGAAGCTTTCTTT.

The rearrangement uses TRBV29-1 and TRBJ1-1; 9 bases agree with TRBD1. V shed 7 bases and J 3 bases; nucleotides not matched to a gene: 12. The germline CDR1 and CDR2 sequences are SQVTM and ANQGSEA. There are 15 residues in the CDR3. The DNA for the CDR3 is TGCAGCGCCAAAAATACAGGGGGCGCGTACACTGAAGCTTTCTTT. Encoded protein: CSAKNTGGAYTEAFF.